These T cell receptor beta chains were read from a single sample in a study of OX40 agonist ivuxolimab in advanced cancers. Some clones are missing from TCRdb's copy, which holds only in-frame ones; the method was immunoSEQ multiplex PCR. The table shows roughly 70,000 clones, with more than 80% occurring only once. The specimen comprised CD4+ or CD8+ T cells sorted from blood, sampled in a trial of the OX40 agonist ivuxolimab. The origin of the receptors is an adult with an advanced solid tumor such as melanoma, head and neck, liver or kidney cancer. CDR3s leave out the opening cysteine and the closing phenylalanine or tryptophan. Clone size is not always given. Where it is, it says once, few, many or a class for expanded clones.

clone size: -
J gene: TRBJ2-6
V gene: TRBV5-1
CDR3 protein: ASSPGQSSGANVLT

clone size: -
J gene: TRBJ1-6
V gene: TRBV6-5
CDR3 protein: ASRDREFSPLH

clone size: -
J gene: TRBJ2-2
V gene: TRBV4-2
CDR3 protein: ASSQGGPRESNTGELF

clone size: -
J gene: TRBJ2-2
V gene: TRBV5-1
CDR3 protein: ASSLGGTVNTGELF

clone size: -
J gene: TRBJ2-3
V gene: TRBV5-4
CDR3 protein: ASSLPRTGRVGSTQY

clone size: -
J gene: TRBJ2-2
V gene: TRBV6-1
CDR3 protein: ASSEMGLGELF

clone size: -
J gene: TRBJ2-3
V gene: TRBV6-5
CDR3 protein: ASSYGQGEADTQY

clone size: few
J gene: TRBJ1-6
V gene: TRBV5-1
CDR3 protein: ASSFEPQGGSPLH

clone size: -
J gene: TRBJ2-7
V gene: TRBV10-3
CDR3 protein: AISEAGTSVASYEQY

clone size: once
J gene: TRBJ2-3
V gene: TRBV5-6
CDR3 protein: ASSLGTHTDTQY

clone size: -
J gene: TRBJ2-1
V gene: TRBV12-2
CDR3 protein: ASRSDARSADNEQF

clone size: -
J gene: TRBJ2-5
V gene: TRBV6-5
CDR3 protein: ASSYEGALETQY

clone size: -
J gene: TRBJ2-1
V gene: TRBV10-1
CDR3 protein: ASSSGNSYNEQF

clone size: -
J gene: TRBJ1-1
V gene: TRBV11-2
CDR3 protein: ASSPRTGPNTEAF

clone size: -
J gene: TRBJ1-6
V gene: TRBV4-1
CDR3 protein: ASSPLGGLGSPLH

clone size: -
J gene: TRBJ1-4
V gene: TRBV6-5
CDR3 protein: ASSYSGRPNEKLF

clone size: -
J gene: TRBJ1-6
V gene: TRBV5-6
CDR3 protein: ASSREGGYNSPLH

clone size: few
J gene: TRBJ2-3
V gene: TRBV5-1
CDR3 protein: ASSPTSLAVKTDTQY

clone size: -
J gene: TRBJ2-1
V gene: TRBV7-2
CDR3 protein: ASSLVAGTSGVNEQF

clone size: -
J gene: TRBJ2-3
V gene: TRBV4-1
CDR3 protein: ASSQGTGRAGGTDTQY

clone size: -
J gene: TRBJ1-5
V gene: TRBV11-2
CDR3 protein: ASSLESSNQPQH

clone size: -
J gene: TRBJ2-7
V gene: TRBV5-1
CDR3 protein: ASKAGTNYEQY

clone size: -
J gene: TRBJ1-3
V gene: TRBV28
CDR3 protein: ASSLFGRYTIY

clone size: -
J gene: TRBJ2-1
V gene: TRBV4-2
CDR3 protein: ASSQPYNEQF

clone size: -
J gene: TRBJ1-5
V gene: TRBV11-2
CDR3 protein: ASSLAPGGGQPQH

clone size: -
J gene: TRBJ1-2
V gene: TRBV5-4
CDR3 protein: ASSPEKRNRGLSGYT

clone size: -
J gene: TRBJ1-3
V gene: TRBV7-2
CDR3 protein: AVTGWGNTIY

clone size: -
J gene: TRBJ2-5
V gene: TRBV6-1
CDR3 protein: ASGTALETQY

clone size: -
J gene: TRBJ2-2
V gene: TRBV6-5
CDR3 protein: ASRSTGGLTGELF

clone size: -
J gene: TRBJ2-4
V gene: TRBV6-5
CDR3 protein: ASSYSEGGNIQY

clone size: -
J gene: TRBJ1-5
V gene: TRBV27
CDR3 protein: ASSHGGDRNNQPQH

clone size: few
J gene: TRBJ1-2
V gene: TRBV30
CDR3 protein: AWSRRRYGYT

clone size: -
J gene: TRBJ1-4
V gene: TRBV6-4
CDR3 protein: ASSDRGRPNEKLF

clone size: -
J gene: TRBJ1-4
V gene: TRBV7-8
CDR3 protein: ASSLALGRGGGKLF

clone size: -
J gene: TRBJ2-2
V gene: TRBV2
CDR3 protein: ASSELARRAGELF

clone size: -
J gene: TRBJ1-5
V gene: TRBV7-2
CDR3 protein: ASSLGRESNQPQH

clone size: -
J gene: TRBJ1-5
V gene: TRBV19
CDR3 protein: ASKNGLNDQPQH

clone size: -
J gene: TRBJ2-3
V gene: TRBV2
CDR3 protein: AIRRTSGTDTQY

clone size: -
J gene: TRBJ1-6
V gene: TRBV11-1
CDR3 protein: ASSSTPGNSPLH

clone size: -
J gene: TRBJ1-1
V gene: TRBV7-9
CDR3 protein: ASSSRGGLMDTEAF

clone size: once
J gene: TRBJ2-5
V gene: TRBV6-1
CDR3 protein: ASSEALGGPTQETQY

clone size: few
J gene: TRBJ2-2
V gene: TRBV7-6
CDR3 protein: ASSPTTGNTGELF